In this sample, the clone carrying this T cell receptor (beta chain) turned up once. This sample is drawn from a study of technical replicates of blood from a few donors. The assay was immunoSEQ multiplex PCR, and TCRdb's table has in-frame clones only and misses some. The data contain some 70,000 clones, less than 97% of them seen just once; the ten biggest clones take up approximately 0.22%. V lost 4 bases to trimming and J lost 4 bases, with 11 bases between them. The CDR3 contains 14 residues. Germline CDR1 and CDR2: MNHNS and SASEGT. The clonotype comes from a human donor in good health. The sample was T cells isolated from PBMCs. This rearrangement joins TRBV6-1 to TRBJ1-5; D might be TRBD1 (6 bases). The chain's CDR3 is CASSVFRGNQPQHF. CDR3 sequence (DNA): TGTGCCAGCAGTGTTTTCAGGGGAAATCAGCCCCAGCATTTT.